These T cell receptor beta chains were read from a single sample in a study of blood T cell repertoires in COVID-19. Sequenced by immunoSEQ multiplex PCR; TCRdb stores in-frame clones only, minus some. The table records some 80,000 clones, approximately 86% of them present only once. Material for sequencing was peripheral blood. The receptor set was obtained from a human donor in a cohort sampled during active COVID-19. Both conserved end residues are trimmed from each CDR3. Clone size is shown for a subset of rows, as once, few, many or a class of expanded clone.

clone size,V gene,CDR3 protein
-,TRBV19,ASSLSAGAVETQY
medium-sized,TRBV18,ASSPGRGVAGYGYT
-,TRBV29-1,SVDRGLAGVETQY
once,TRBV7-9,ASSTRTGSTDTQY
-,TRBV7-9,ASSPILAAFPSEQY
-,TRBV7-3,ASSAGPNTGELF
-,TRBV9,ASGYGQGISGGELF
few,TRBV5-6,ASSRTVYEQY
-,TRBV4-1,ASSQDLGRLAFTDTQY
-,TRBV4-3,ASSQSVSRNTEAF
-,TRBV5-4,ASSLRGGKNIQY
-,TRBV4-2,ASSQVRTENSPLH
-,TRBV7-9,ASSLSQGSYEQY
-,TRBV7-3,ASSVDSTTMNTEAF
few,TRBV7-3,ASSLPGSKTQY
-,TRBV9,ASSVDRANYGYT
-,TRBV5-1,ASSLVGRGGHNEQF
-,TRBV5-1,ASSLGLAGHLDTQY
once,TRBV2,ASRTTRRGEKLF
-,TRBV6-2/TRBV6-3,ASSYGAGLVKNEQF
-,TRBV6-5,ASSQRTSYTDTQY
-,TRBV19,ASSIDRGGSTF